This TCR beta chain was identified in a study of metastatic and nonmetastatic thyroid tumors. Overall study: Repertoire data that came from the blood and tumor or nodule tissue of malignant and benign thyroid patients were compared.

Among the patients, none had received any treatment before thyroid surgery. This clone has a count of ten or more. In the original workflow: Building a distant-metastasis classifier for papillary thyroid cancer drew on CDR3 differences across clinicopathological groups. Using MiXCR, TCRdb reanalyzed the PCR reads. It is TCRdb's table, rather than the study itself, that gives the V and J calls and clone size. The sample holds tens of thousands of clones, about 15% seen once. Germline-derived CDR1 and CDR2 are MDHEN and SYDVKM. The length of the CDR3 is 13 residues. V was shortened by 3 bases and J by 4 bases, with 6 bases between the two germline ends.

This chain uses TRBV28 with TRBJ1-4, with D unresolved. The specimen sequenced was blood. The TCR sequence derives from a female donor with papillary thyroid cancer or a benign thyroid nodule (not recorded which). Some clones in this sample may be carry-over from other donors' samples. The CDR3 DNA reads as TGTGCCAGCAGTTTGGCGGGTAATGAAAAACTGTTTTTT. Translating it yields CASSLAGNEKLFF.